The next 27 T cell receptor beta chains were all read from a single sample in a study of T cell responses to AZD1222 COVID-19 vaccine (dated by TCRdb to about 2021). The time point label on this specimen signifies: baseline before first vaccination. Per the publication, the treatment or condition label means: meningococcal conjugate vaccine given as trial control. Library method: the immunoSEQ multiplex PCR assay. The table comes from immuneACCESS by way of TCRdb, which keeps in-frame sequences with V and J called. Part of the clones is missing from these tables; in studies checked, under half for an unresolved V gene and the rest for unknown reasons. The sample records around 53,000 clones, roughly 85% of which are singletons. The ten largest clones capture about 20% of the sample. Sequencing used peripheral blood, obtained on day 0 of MenACWY control vaccination. The receptors stem from an adult in good health.

J is TRBJ2-2 and V is TRBV4-1, with TRBD1 matching 8 bases. Germline V gene data show CDR1 as MGHRA and CDR2 as YSYEKL. The J segment lost 6 bases and the V segment lost 1 base, leaving 7 bases of the junction unmatched. This CDR3 has 16 amino acids. The CDR3 here is CASSQGPGGAAGELFF. The DNA for the CDR3 is TGCGCCAGCAGCCAAGGACCAGGGGGCGCAGCCGGGGAGCTGTTTTTT.

The chain recombines TRBV18 with TRBJ1-4; TRBD1 is a possible D gene (5 bases). CDR3 length equals 15 residues. V was cut by 2 bases and J by 0 bases, with 7 bases left in between. Looked up from germline, CDR1 is KGHSH and CDR2 is LQKENI. The CDR3 DNA follows: TGTGCCAGCTCACCATGGGACGCAACTAATGAAAAACTGTTTTTT. Residues: CASSPWDATNEKLFF.

V is TRBV11-2 and J is TRBJ1-1; D is undetermined. This CDR3 region has 15 residues. The V gene lost 5 bases and the J gene lost 0 bases, with 13 bases spanning the gap. In germline, CDR1 is SGHAT, CDR2 FQNNGV. The CDR3 region has the DNA TGTGCCAGCAGCCCCGCGGTCAACATGAACACTGAAGCTTTCTTT. Translating gives CASSPAVNMNTEAFF.

The chain joins TRBV12-3 or TRBV12-4 to TRBJ1-3; D not resolved. Deletions cut 1 base from V and 2 bases from J, with 3 bases between. The CDR3 runs to 13 residues. CDR3 coding DNA: TGTGCCAGCAGTTTAGTAGCTGGAAACACCATATATTTT. Translating it yields CASSLVAGNTIYF.

The chain uses TRBV18 and TRBJ2-7; tentative D call: TRBD1 (5 bases). V lost 2 bases and J 3 bases, leaving 29 bases between the germline ends. This CDR3 region has 20 residues. CDR1 and CDR2 from the germline V gene are KGHSH and LQKENI. CDR3 nucleotide sequence: TGTGCCAGCTCACCAGCCGTCCCCGGGCTCTCAGTATTAAGGGGCTACGAGCAGTACTTC. As protein: CASSPAVPGLSVLRGYEQYF. Together with reference TRBV18 and TRBJ2-7, the CDR3 gives the full variable domain: NAGVMQNPRHLVRRRGQEARLRCSPMKGHSHVYWYRQLPEEGLKFMVYLQKENIIDESGMPKERFSAEFPKEGPSILRIQQVVRGDSAAYFCASSPAVPGLSVLRGYEQYFGPGTRLTVT.

J is TRBJ1-5 and V is TRBV23-1; D unresolved. TRBV23-1 is labeled an ORF, and its function is uncertain. There are 13 residues in the CDR3. V shed 8 bases and J shed 3 bases, with 11 bases lying between them. CDR3 protein: CASFRAHNQPQHF. As DNA, the CDR3 is TGCGCCAGCTTCCGGGCCCACAATCAGCCCCAGCATTTT.

The chain uses TRBV7-9 and TRBJ2-7; 9 positions match TRBD1. V was clipped by 1 base and J by 1 base; unmatched bases: 8. CDR1 SEHNR and CDR2 FQNEAQ come from the germline V gene (reference sequence). The CDR3 runs to 17 residues. Here the CDR3 DNA reads TGTGCCAGCAGCTTAGGGGGGACAGGGCTCCTATCCTACGAGCAGTACTTC. Encoded protein: CASSLGGTGLLSYEQYF.

The chain uses TRBV4-3 and TRBJ2-7; 10 positions agree with TRBD2. Germline assignment: CDR1 LGHNA and CDR2 YSLEER. The V and J ends lost 2 bases and 6 bases, in that order; junction bases with no gene match: 7. The CDR3 loop spans 15 amino acids. The CDR3 bases are TGCGCCAGCAGCCAATTTCTAGCGGGAGTGGGCGAGCAGTACTTC. It codes for CASSQFLAGVGEQYF.

The chain is built from TRBV4-2 and TRBJ2-5; the D gene could be TRBD1 or TRBD2 (6 bases each). The germline CDR1 and CDR2 sequences are LGHNA and YNFKEQ. V gave up 0 bases and J gave up 8 bases, with 28 bases separating them. The CDR3 sequence is 19 residues long. CDR3 DNA sequence: TGTGCCAGCAGCCAAGATCAACCCATGCCGGGGGCACCAGGAAGAACCCAGTACTTC. Protein product: CASSQDQPMPGAPGRTQYF.

This chain connects TRBV14 to TRBJ1-1, with D uncertain. Trimming cost V 5 bases and J 3 bases, with 10 bases left between them. CDR3 length: 13 amino acids. Germline CDR1 and CDR2: SGHDN and FVKESK. DNA for the CDR3: TGTGCCAGCAGCTTCGACCTTTACACTGAAGCTTTCTTT. Translated: CASSFDLYTEAFF.

The V gene is TRBV5-6, the J gene TRBJ1-6; D unresolved. CDR3 length: 15 residues. V was pared by 1 base and J by 7 bases, with 12 bases between. Germline V gives CDR1 SGHDT, CDR2 YYEEEE. The CDR3: CASSLRQALNSPLHF. The CDR3 region has the DNA TGTGCCAGCAGCTTGAGGCAGGCATTAAATTCACCCCTCCACTTT.

This chain joins TRBV6-5 and TRBJ2-5; D may match TRBD1 or TRBD2 (6 bases each). Germline-derived CDR1 and CDR2 are MNHEY and SVGAGI. The CDR3 has 15 amino acids. V gave up 0 bases and J gave up 4 bases, with 12 bases separating them. The CDR3 DNA reads as TGTGCCAGCAGTTACTCGAGGGGGGCGGCAGAGACCCAGTACTTC. Amino acid sequence: CASSYSRGAAETQYF.

The J gene is TRBJ1-5, the V gene TRBV28; 8 bases line up with TRBD1. The CDR3 has 13 residues. The V gene's germline CDR1 is MDHEN and CDR2 SYDVKM. V shed 6 bases, J shed 6 bases, and the junction held 4 bases outside the gene matches. The CDR3 spells CASRGQVGQPQHF. DNA for the CDR3: TGTGCCAGCAGGGGACAGGTTGGTCAGCCCCAGCATTTT.

This clone was picked up one time. The chain joins TRBV18 to TRBJ2-7, with 7 bases that match TRBD1. Germline trimming cut 8 bases from V and 5 bases from J; bases unmatched to any gene: 9. Germline CDR1 KGHSH, CDR2 LQKENI. The CDR3 is made up of 13 amino acids. The CDR3 loop reads CASTTGDRNEQYF. CDR3 nucleotides: TGTGCCAGCACTACAGGGGATAGGAACGAGCAGTACTTC.

This sequence joins TRBV9 and TRBJ2-1; the D is unclear. The CDR3 loop spans 15 amino acids. Germline V lookup: CDR1 SGDLS, CDR2 YYNGEE. Trimming removed 2 bases from V and 0 bases from J, with 9 bases in between. The CDR3 DNA reads TGTGCCAGCAGCGTCGGCTCGAGCTCCTACAATGAGCAGTTCTTC. It codes for CASSVGSSSYNEQFF. Filled out from reference TRBV9 and TRBJ2-1, the complete variable domain reads DSGVTQTPKHLITATGQRVTLRCSPRSGDLSVYWYQQSLDQGLQFLIQYYNGEERAKGNILERFSAQQFPDLHSELNLSSLELGDSALYFCASSVGSSSYNEQFFGPGTRLTVL.

This chain uses TRBV5-4 with TRBJ1-2; D is perhaps TRBD1 (5 bases). CDR1 is SGHNT, CDR2 YYREEE, per germline (reference sequence). This CDR3 contains 15 residues. V was trimmed by 4 bases and J by 4 bases, leaving 17 bases between them. CDR3 sequence: CASSQDAGFGYGYTF. Here the CDR3 DNA reads TGTGCCAGCAGCCAGGATGCAGGGTTCGGCTATGGCTACACCTTC.

The chain couples TRBV28 to TRBJ1-2; 7 bases match TRBD1. Germline V gene lookup returns CDR1 MDHEN and CDR2 SYDVKM. V lost 5 bases to trimming and J lost 4 bases; unmatched junction nucleotides: 7. The CDR3 loop spans 14 amino acids. CDR3 coding DNA: TGTGCCAGCAGTGACATCAGGGGGTTCTATGGCTACACCTTC. Its protein product is CASSDIRGFYGYTF.

The genes are TRBV2 and TRBJ1-2; TRBD1 agrees at 7 bases. Trimming at V came to 6 bases and at J to 2 bases, leaving 9 bases not matched to a gene. CDR1 SNHLY and CDR2 FYNNEI come from the germline V gene. This CDR3 contains 15 residues. DNA for the CDR3: TGTGCCAGCAGGAGGGGAGGGGGCGAAAACTATGGCTACACCTTC. This encodes CASRRGGGENYGYTF.

V is TRBV3-1 (or the pseudogene TRBV3-2) and J is TRBJ2-5, with TRBD2 matching over 14 bases. The CDR3 runs 20 residues. Germline CDR1 LGHDT, CDR2 YNNKEL (reference sequence). J was trimmed by 0 bases and V by 3 bases; bases with no gene match: 12. CDR3 sequence: CASSHPPTSGRALYQETQYF. CDR3 nucleotide sequence: TGTGCCAGCAGCCACCCTCCGACTAGCGGGAGGGCCCTGTACCAAGAGACCCAGTACTTC.

V is TRBV11-2 and J is TRBJ2-1; 9 bases line up with TRBD1. The CDR3 loop spans 15 amino acids. CDR1 SGHAT and CDR2 FQNNGV come from the germline V gene. Germline trimming cut 3 bases from V and 9 bases from J; bases unmatched to any gene: 9. This CDR3 reads CASSFGGTGSGEQFF. In DNA, the CDR3 is TGTGCCAGCAGCTTCGGGGGGACAGGGTCAGGTGAGCAGTTCTTC.

The V call is TRBV3-1 (or the pseudogene TRBV3-2), the J call TRBJ2-5; TRBD2 matches 9 bases. With 2 bases clipped from V and 1 base from J, the junction kept 2 bases outside the gene matches. CDR1 is LGHDT, CDR2 YNNKEL, per germline (reference sequence). This CDR3 has 15 amino acids. This CDR3 reads CASSQPTSGQETQYF. In DNA form, the CDR3 reads TGTGCCAGCAGCCAACCGACTAGCGGCCAAGAGACCCAGTACTTC.

The rearrangement links TRBV18 to TRBJ1-4; D perhaps matches TRBD1 (6 bases). V dropped 6 bases and J dropped 1 base, with 9 bases sitting between them. From germline, CDR1 is KGHSH and CDR2 LQKENI. The CDR3 is 14 residues long. The CDR3 nucleotides are TGTGCCAGCTCCCAAGGGGGAACTAATGAAAAACTGTTTTTT. It translates to CASSQGGTNEKLFF.

The count of this clone is one. This chain uses TRBV3-1 (or the pseudogene TRBV3-2) with TRBJ1-6; 7 bases align to TRBD1. The trim removed 4 bases at V and 10 bases at J, leaving 7 bases unmatched. The CDR3 has 14 residues. Germline CDR1 is LGHDT and CDR2 is YNNKEL (reference sequence). CDR3 sequence reads: CASSRGQVESPLHF. The CDR3 coding sequence is TGTGCCAGCAGCCGCGGACAGGTGGAGTCACCCCTCCACTTT.

The chain has TRBV19 and TRBJ2-7; TRBD1 matches 8 bases. V dropped 5 bases and J dropped 3; count of bases not matched to a gene: 6. This CDR3 spans 14 amino acids. Germline CDR1 LNHDA, CDR2 SQIVND (reference sequence). The CDR3 nucleotides read TGTGCCAGTAGTCCAGGGGGCTGGCACTACGAGCAGTACTTC. Its translation is CASSPGGWHYEQYF.

The chain is built from TRBV5-1 and TRBJ1-6, with 11 bases lining up with TRBD1. The CDR3 loop spans 14 amino acids. From germline, CDR1 is SGHRS and CDR2 YFSETQ. Unmatched junction bases numbered 3, after V lost 4 bases and J lost 9 bases. CDR3 amino acids: CASSPGQGGSPLHF. In DNA, the CDR3 is TGCGCCAGCAGCCCGGGACAGGGGGGTTCACCCCTCCACTTT.

The genes are TRBV24-1 and TRBJ2-7, with 9 bases matching TRBD1. Germline assignment: CDR1 KGHDR and CDR2 SFDVKD. This CDR3 has 15 amino acids. The V and J ends lost 4 bases and 2 bases, in that order; junction bases with no gene match: 5. The CDR3 coding sequence is TGTGCCACCAGTGACTCGGGACAGGGCGCCTACGAGCAGTACTTC. Its protein product is CATSDSGQGAYEQYF.

V and J are TRBV5-5 and TRBJ1-1; no firm D call. CDR1 is SGHKS and CDR2 is YYEKEE in the germline V gene (reference sequence). The length of the CDR3 is 14 residues. Deletions cut 1 base from V and 0 bases from J, with 7 bases between. The CDR3 nucleotides read TGTGCCAGCAGCTTGACACTACTGAACACTGAAGCTTTCTTT. Translated, it gives CASSLTLLNTEAFF.